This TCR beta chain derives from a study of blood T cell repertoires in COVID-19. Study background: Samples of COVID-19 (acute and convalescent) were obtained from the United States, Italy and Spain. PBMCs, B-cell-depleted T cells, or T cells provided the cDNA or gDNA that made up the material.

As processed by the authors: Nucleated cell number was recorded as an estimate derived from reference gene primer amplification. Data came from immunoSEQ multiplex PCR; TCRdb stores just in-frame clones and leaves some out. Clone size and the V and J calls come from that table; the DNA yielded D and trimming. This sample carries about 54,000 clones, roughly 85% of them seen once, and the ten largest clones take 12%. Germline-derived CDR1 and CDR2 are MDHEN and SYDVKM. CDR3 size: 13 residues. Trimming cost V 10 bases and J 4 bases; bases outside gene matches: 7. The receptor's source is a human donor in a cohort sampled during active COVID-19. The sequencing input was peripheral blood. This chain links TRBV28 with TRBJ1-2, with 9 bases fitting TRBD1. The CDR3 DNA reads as TGTGCCATCCTACAGGGGGCGCCCTATGGCTACACCTTC. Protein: CAILQGAPYGYTF.